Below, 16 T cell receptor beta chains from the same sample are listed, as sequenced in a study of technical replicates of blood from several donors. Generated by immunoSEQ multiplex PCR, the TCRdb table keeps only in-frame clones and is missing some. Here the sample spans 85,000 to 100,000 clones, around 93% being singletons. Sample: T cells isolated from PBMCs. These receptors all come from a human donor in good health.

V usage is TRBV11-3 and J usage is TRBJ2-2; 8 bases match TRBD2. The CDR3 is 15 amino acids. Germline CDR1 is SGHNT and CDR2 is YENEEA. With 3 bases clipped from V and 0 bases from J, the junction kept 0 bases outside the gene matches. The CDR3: CASSFSGANTGELFF. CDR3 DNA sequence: TGTGCCAGCAGCTTTAGCGGGGCGAACACCGGGGAGCTGTTTTTT.

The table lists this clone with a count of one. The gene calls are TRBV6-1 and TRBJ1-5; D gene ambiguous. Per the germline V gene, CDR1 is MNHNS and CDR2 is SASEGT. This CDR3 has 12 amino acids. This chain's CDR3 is CATQLSNQPQHF. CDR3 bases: TGTGCGACACAGCTTAGCAATCAGCCCCAGCATTTT.

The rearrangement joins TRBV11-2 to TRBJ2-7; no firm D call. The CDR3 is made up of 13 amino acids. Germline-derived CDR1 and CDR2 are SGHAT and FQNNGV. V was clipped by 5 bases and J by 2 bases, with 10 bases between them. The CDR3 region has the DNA TGTGCCAGCAGCCAGTGGCGGACCTACGAGCAGTACTTC. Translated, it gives CASSQWRTYEQYF.

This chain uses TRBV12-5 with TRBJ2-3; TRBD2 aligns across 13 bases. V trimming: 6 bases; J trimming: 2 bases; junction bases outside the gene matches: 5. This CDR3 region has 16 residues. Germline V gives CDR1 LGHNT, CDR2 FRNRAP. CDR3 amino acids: CASGPTSGGATDTQYF. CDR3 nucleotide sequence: TGTGCTAGTGGCCCAACTAGCGGGGGGGCCACAGATACGCAGTATTTT. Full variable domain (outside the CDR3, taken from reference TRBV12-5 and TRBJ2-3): DARVTQTPRHKVTEMGQEVTMRCQPILGHNTVFWYRQTMMQGLELLAYFRNRAPLDDSGMPKDRFSAEMPDATLATLKIQPSEPRDSAVYFCASGPTSGGATDTQYFGPGTRLTVL.

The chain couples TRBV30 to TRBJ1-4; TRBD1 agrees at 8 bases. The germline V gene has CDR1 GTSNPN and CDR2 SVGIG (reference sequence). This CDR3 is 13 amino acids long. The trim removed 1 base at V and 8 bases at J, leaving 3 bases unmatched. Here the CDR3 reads CAWSGDRFEKLFF. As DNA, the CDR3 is TGTGCCTGGAGTGGGGACAGGTTCGAAAAACTGTTTTTT.

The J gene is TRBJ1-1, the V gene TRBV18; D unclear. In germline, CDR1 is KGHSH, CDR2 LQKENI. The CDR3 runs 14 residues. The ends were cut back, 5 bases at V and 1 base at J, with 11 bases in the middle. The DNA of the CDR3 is TGTGCCAGCTCAAGGCAGGCCGGGAACACTGAAGCTTTCTTT. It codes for CASSRQAGNTEAFF.

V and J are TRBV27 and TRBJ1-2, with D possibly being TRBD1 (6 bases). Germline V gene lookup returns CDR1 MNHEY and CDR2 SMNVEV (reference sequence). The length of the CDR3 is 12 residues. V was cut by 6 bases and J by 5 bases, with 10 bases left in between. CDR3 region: CASRGTGYGYTF. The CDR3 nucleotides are TGTGCCAGCAGAGGAACAGGGTATGGCTACACCTTC.

CDR3 nucleotide sequence: TGTGCCAGCAGTTTAGCAGGGGGGCCACTAGTAAACACCGGGGAGCTGTTTTTT. This encodes CASSLAGGPLVNTGELFF. The chain uses TRBV27 and TRBJ2-2; D is possibly TRBD1 (7 bases). The length of the CDR3 is 18 residues. The V gene lost 2 bases and the J gene lost 2 bases, with 18 bases spanning the gap. CDR1 and CDR2 (germline): MNHEY, SMNVEV (reference sequence).

The CDR3 coding sequence is TGTGCCAGTAGTATCTTCCTAGCGGGGAGCAACACCTACGAGCAGTACTTC. Translation gives CASSIFLAGSNTYEQYF. The genes are TRBV19 and TRBJ2-7; the match to TRBD2 covers 9 bases. Trimming removed 3 bases from V and 2 bases from J; junction bases left unmatched: 11. Per the germline V gene, CDR1 is LNHDA and CDR2 is SQIVND (reference sequence). CDR3 size: 17 residues.

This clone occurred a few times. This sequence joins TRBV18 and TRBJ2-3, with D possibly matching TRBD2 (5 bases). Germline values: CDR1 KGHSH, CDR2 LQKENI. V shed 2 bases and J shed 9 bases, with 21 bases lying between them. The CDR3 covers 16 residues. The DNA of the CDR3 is TGTGCCAGCTCACCAAGGGAGACCGGTGTTCAGAGGACGCAGTATTTT. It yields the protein CASSPRETGVQRTQYF.

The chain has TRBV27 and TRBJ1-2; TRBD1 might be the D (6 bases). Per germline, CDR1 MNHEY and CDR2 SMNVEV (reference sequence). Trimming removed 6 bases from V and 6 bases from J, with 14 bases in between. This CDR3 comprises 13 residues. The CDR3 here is CASSLTRQDGYTF. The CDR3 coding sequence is TGTGCCAGCAGCCTTACCCGACAGGATGGCTACACCTTC.

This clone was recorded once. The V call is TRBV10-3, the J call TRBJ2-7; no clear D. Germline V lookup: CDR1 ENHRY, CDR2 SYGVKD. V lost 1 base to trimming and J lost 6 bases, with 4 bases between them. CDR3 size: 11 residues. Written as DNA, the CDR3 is TGTGCCATCAGTGAGTACGGCGAGCAGTACTTC. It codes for CAISEYGEQYF.

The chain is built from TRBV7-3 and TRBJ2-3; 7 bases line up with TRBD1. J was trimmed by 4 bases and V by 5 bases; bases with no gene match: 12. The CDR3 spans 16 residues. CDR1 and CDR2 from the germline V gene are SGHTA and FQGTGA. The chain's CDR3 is CASSPKGAPPADTQYF. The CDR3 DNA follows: TGTGCCAGCAGCCCAAAGGGGGCTCCCCCCGCAGATACGCAGTATTTT. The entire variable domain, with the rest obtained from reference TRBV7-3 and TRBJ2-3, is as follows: GAGVSQTPSNKVTEKGKYVELRCDPISGHTALYWYRQSLGQGPEFLIYFQGTGAADDSGLPNDRFFAVRPEGSVSTLKIQRTERGDSAVYLCASSPKGAPPADTQYFGPGTRLTVL.

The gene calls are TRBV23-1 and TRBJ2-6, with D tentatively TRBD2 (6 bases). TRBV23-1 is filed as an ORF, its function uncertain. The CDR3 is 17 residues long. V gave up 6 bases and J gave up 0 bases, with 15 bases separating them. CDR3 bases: TGCGCCAGCAGGATTAGCGGACTGTGCTCTGGGGCCAACGTCCTGACTTTC. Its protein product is CASRISGLCSGANVLTF.

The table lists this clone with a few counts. The CDR3 coding sequence is TGTGCCAGCAGTGACCGACAGTCCTCCTACGAGCAGTACTTC. It specifies CASSDRQSSYEQYF. The chain joins TRBV2 to TRBJ2-7; possibly TRBD1 for D (5 bases). The CDR3 has 14 residues. V was clipped by 3 bases and J by 0 bases, with 9 bases between them. Germline lookup yields CDR1 SNHLY and CDR2 FYNNEI. Based on the CDR3 plus reference TRBV2 and TRBJ2-7, the full variable domain is EPEVTQTPSHQVTQMGQEVILRCVPISNHLYFYWYRQILGQKVEFLVSFYNNEISEKSEIFDDQFSVERPDGSNFTLKIRSTKLEDSAMYFCASSDRQSSYEQYFGPGTRLTVT.

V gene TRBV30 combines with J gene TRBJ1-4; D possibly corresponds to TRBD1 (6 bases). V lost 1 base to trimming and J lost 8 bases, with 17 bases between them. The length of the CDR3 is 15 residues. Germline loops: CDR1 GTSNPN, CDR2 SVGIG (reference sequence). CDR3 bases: TGTGCCTGGAGTGCTTATCGGGGGGCGGGGGAAAAACTGTTTTTT. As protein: CAWSAYRGAGEKLFF.